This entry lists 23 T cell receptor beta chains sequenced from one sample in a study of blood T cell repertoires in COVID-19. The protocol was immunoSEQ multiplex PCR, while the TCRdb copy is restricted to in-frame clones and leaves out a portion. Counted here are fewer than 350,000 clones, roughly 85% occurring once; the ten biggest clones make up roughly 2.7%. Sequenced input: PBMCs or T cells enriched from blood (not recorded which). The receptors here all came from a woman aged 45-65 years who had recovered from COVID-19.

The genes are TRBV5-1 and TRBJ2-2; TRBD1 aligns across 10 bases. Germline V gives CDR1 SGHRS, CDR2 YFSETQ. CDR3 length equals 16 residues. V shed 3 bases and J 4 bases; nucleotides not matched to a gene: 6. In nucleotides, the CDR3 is TGCGCCAGCAGCTCGGGACAGGGGATCAGCACCGGGGAGCTGTTTTTT. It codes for CASSSGQGISTGELFF.

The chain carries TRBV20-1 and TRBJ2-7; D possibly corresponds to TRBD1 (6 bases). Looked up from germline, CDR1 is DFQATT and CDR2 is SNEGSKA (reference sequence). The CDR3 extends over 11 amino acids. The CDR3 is CSRQAKYEQYF. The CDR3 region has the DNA TGCAGCAGACAGGCGAAATATGAGCAGTACTTC.

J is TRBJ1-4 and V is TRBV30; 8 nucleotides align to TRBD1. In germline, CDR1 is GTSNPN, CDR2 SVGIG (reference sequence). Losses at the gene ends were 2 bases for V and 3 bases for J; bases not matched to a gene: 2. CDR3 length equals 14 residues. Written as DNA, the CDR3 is TGTGCCTGGAGTCAGGGGGCCGCTAATGAAAAACTGTTTTTT. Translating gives CAWSQGAANEKLFF. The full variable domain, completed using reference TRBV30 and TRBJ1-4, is SQTIHQWPATLVQPVGSPLSLECTVEGTSNPNLYWYRQAAGRGLQLLFYSVGIGQISSEVPQNLSASRPQDRQFILSSKKLLLSDSGFYLCAWSQGAANEKLFFGSGTQLSVL.

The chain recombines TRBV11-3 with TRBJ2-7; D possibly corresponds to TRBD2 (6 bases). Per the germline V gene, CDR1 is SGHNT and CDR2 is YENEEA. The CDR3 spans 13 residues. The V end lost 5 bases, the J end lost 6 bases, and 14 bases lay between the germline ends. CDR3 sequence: CASSPPGDGEQYF. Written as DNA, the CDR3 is TGTGCCAGCAGCCCGCCGGGGGATGGCGAGCAGTACTTC.

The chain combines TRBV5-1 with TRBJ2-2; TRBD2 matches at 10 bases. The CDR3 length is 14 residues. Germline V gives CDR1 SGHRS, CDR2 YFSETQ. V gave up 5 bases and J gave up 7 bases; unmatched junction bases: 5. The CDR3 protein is CASRAGGPVGELFF. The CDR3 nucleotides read TGCGCCAGCAGAGCGGGGGGGCCGGTCGGGGAGCTGTTTTTT.

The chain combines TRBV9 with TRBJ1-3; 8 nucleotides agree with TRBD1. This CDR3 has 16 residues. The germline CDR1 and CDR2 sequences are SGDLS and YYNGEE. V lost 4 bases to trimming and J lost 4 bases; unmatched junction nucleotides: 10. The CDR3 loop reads CASSSGTGARGNTIYF. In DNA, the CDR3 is TGTGCCAGCAGCTCCGGGACAGGTGCCAGAGGAAACACCATATATTTT.

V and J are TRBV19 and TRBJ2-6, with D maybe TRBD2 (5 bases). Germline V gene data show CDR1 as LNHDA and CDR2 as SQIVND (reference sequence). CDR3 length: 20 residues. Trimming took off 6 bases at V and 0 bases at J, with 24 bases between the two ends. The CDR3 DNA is TGTGCCAGTAGAAAGGGTTGGCTTAAGGGTGGAGGCTCTGGGGCCAACGTCCTGACTTTC. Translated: CASRKGWLKGGGSGANVLTF.

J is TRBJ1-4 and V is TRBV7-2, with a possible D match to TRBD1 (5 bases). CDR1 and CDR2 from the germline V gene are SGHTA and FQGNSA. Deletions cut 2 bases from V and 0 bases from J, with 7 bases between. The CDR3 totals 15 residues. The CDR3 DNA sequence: TGTGCCAGCAGCTTAATAGGGGCAACTAATGAAAAACTGTTTTTT. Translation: CASSLIGATNEKLFF. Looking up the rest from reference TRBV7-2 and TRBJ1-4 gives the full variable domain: GAGVSQSPSNKVTEKGKDVELRCDPISGHTALYWYRQSLGQGLEFLIYFQGNSAPDKSGLPSDRFSAERTGGSVSTLTIQRTQQEDSAVYLCASSLIGATNEKLFFGSGTQLSVL.

For the CDR3, the DNA is TGTGCCAGCAGCGCGCAGGGGGTTAATTCACCCCTCCACTTT. The encoded protein is CASSAQGVNSPLHF. The chain has TRBV7-2 and TRBJ1-6, with TRBD1 matching over 7 bases. The CDR3 has 14 amino acids. Trimming removed 5 bases from V and 6 bases from J; junction bases left unmatched: 4. The germline CDR1 and CDR2 sequences are SGHTA and FQGNSA.

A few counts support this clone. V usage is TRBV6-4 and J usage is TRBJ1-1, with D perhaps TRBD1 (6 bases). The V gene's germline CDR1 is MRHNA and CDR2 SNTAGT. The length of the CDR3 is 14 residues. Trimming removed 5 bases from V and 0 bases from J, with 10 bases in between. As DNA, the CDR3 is TGTGCCAGCAGTCCAGGGGATATGAACACTGAAGCTTTCTTT. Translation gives CASSPGDMNTEAFF.

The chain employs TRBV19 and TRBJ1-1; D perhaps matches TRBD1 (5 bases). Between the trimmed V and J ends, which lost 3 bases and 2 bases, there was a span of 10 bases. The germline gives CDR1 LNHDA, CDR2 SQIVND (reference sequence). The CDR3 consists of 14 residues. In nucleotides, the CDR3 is TGTGCCAGTAGTATGCAGGGCAGAAACACTGAAGCTTTCTTT. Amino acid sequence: CASSMQGRNTEAFF. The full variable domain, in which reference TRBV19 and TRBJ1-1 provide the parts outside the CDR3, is DGGITQSPKYLFRKEGQNVTLSCEQNLNHDAMYWYRQDPGQGLRLIYYSQIVNDFQKGDIAEGYSVSREKKESFPLTVTSAQKNPTAFYLCASSMQGRNTEAFFGQGTRLTVV.

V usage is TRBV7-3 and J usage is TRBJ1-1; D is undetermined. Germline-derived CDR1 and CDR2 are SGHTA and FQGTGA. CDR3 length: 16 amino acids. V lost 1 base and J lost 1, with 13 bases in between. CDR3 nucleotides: TGTGCCAGCAGCTTAAGAGTGGGCAGCAAGAACACTGAAGCTTTCTTT. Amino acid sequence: CASSLRVGSKNTEAFF. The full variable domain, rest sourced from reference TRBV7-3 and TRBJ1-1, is GAGVSQTPSNKVTEKGKYVELRCDPISGHTALYWYRQSLGQGPEFLIYFQGTGAADDSGLPNDRFFAVRPEGSVSTLKIQRTERGDSAVYLCASSLRVGSKNTEAFFGQGTRLTVV.

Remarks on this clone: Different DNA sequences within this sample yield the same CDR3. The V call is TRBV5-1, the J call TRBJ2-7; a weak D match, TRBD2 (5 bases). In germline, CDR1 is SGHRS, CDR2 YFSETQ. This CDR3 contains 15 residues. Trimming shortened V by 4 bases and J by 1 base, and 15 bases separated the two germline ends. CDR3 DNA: TGCGCCAGCAGCCTCCTAGCAGGTGGGTCCTACGAGCAGTACTTC. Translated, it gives CASSLLAGGSYEQYF.

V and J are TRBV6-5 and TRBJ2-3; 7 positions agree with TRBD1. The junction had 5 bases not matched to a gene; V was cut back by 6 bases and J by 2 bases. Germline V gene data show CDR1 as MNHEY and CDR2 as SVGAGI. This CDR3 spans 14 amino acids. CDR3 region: CASRSGTATDTQYF. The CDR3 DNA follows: TGTGCCAGCAGATCCGGGACAGCCACAGATACGCAGTATTTT.

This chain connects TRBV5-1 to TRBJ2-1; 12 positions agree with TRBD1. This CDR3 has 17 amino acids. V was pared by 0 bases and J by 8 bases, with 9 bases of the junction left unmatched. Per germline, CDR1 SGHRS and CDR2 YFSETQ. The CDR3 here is CASSLGPGTGGLDEQFF. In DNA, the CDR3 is TGCGCCAGCAGCTTGGGTCCCGGGACAGGGGGCCTCGATGAGCAGTTCTTC.

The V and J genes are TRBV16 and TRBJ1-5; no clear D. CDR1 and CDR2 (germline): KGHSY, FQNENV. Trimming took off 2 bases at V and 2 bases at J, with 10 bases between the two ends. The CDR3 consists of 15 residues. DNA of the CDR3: TGTGCCAGCAGCCAAGTGTACCGAGGCAATCAGCCCCAGCATTTT. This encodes CASSQVYRGNQPQHF. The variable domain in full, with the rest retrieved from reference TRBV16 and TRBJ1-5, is GEEVAQTPKHLVRGEGQKAKLYCAPIKGHSYVFWYQQVLKNEFKFLISFQNENVFDETGMPKERFSAKCLPNSPCSLEIQATKLEDSAVYFCASSQVYRGNQPQHFGDGTRLSIL.

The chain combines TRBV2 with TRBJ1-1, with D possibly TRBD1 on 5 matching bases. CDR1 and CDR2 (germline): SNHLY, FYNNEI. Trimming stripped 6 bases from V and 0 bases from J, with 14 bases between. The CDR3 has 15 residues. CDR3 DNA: TGTGCCAGCAGGCCTCCGGGGGGACTGAACACTGAAGCTTTCTTT. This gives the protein CASRPPGGLNTEAFF.

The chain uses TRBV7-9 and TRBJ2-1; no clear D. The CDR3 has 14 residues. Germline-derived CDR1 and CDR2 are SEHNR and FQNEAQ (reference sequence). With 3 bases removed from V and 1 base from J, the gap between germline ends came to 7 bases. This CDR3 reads CASSLGNSYNEQFF. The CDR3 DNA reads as TGTGCCAGCAGCTTGGGCAATTCCTACAATGAGCAGTTCTTC.

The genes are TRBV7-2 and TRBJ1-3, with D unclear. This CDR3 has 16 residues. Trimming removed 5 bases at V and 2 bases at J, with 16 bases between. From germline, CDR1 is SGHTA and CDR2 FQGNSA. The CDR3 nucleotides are TGTGCCAGCAGCATCACGCACTCGCCCCCTGGAAACACCATATATTTT. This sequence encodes CASSITHSPPGNTIYF.

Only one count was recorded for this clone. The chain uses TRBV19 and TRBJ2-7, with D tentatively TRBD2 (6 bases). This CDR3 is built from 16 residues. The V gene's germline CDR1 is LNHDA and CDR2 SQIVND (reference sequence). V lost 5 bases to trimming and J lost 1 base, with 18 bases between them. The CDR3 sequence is CASSRAGLSASYEQYF. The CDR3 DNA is TGTGCCAGTAGTCGTGCGGGACTCTCCGCTTCCTACGAGCAGTACTTC.

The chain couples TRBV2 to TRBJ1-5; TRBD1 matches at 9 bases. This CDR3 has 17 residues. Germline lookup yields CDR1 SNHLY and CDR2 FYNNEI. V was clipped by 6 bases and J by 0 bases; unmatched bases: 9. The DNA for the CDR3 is TGTGCCAGCAGGCGGGACAGGGCGTTATATAGCAATCAGCCCCAGCATTTT. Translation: CASRRDRALYSNQPQHF.

Here the CDR3 reads CASSPGLAIDLTTDTQYF. DNA of the CDR3: TGTGCCAGCAGCCCGGGACTAGCGATAGATTTAACCACAGATACGCAGTATTTT. The V and J genes are TRBV4-2 and TRBJ2-3; TRBD2 agrees at 10 bases. CDR1 LGHNA and CDR2 YNFKEQ come from the germline V gene. Unmatched junction bases numbered 12, after V lost 4 bases and J lost 2 bases. The CDR3 has 18 residues.

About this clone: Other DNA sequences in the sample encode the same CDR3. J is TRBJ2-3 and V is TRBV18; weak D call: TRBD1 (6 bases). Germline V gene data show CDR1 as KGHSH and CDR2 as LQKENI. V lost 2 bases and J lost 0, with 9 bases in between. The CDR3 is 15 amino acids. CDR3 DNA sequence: TGTGCCAGCTCACCAGCAACAGGGAGCACAGATACGCAGTATTTT. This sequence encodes CASSPATGSTDTQYF.